The sequence of this TCR beta chain was determined in a study of control samples from healthy donors and cancer patients. The table came from immunoSEQ multiplex PCR; TCRdb's copy has only in-frame clones and leaves some out. Of 150,000 to 160,000 clones in the sample, around 96% were seen once. Trimming shortened V by 7 bases and J by 2 bases, and 15 bases separated the two germline ends. The CDR3 is 15 residues long. The TCR was taken from a man between 35 and 55 years old in good health. The chain carries TRBV23-1 and TRBJ1-5; the D gene is possibly TRBD1 (6 bases). TRBV23-1 is reported as an ORF; its role is uncertain. The specimen sequenced was blood. CDR3 sequence: CASTPCGGGNQPQHF. Written as DNA, the CDR3 is TGCGCCAGCACCCCCTGTGGGGGCGGCAATCAGCCCCAGCATTTT.